Following are 21 T cell receptor beta chains from one sample sequenced in a study of shared clonotypes between healthy human individuals (dated by TCRdb to 2018 to 2020). Libraries were built with the immunoSEQ multiplex PCR assay. TCRdb re-hosts the immuneACCESS table, in-frame sequences only. Its copies lack some clones; in the studies checked, an unresolved V gene accounts for under half of them, and the cause for the rest is not known. This sample comprises nearly 2 million clones, about 95% of them detected only once. The ten top clones hold 0.9% to 1.5% of the sample. CD8 naive samples consisted of CD45RO-negative cells that were positively selected for CCR7, yielding a CD45RA+CCR7+ population without TemRA cells. Sequencing was done on a sample of naive CD8+ T cells sorted from blood. Reading the label with the study, this specimen's cell subset or site is: CD45RA+CCR7+. All receptors come from a young man in good health.

This chain links TRBV9 with TRBJ2-7, with D perhaps given as TRBD1 or TRBD2 (6 bases each). CDR3 size: 14 residues. Trimming stripped 3 bases from V and 4 bases from J, with 14 bases between. Germline V gene lookup returns CDR1 SGDLS and CDR2 YYNGEE. The CDR3 bases are TGTGCCAGCAGCGCCGGGGGCATCGGGTACGAGCAGTACTTC. Protein product: CASSAGGIGYEQYF.

CDR3 protein: CASSLLGQENTEAFF. The DNA of the CDR3 is TGTGCCAGCAGCTTACTAGGACAGGAGAACACTGAAGCTTTCTTT. The chain links TRBV5-6 to TRBJ1-1; 7 nucleotides agree with TRBD1. The germline gives CDR1 SGHDT, CDR2 YYEEEE. The V and J ends lost 2 bases and 1 base, in that order; junction bases with no gene match: 5. The CDR3 covers 15 residues.

This sequence joins TRBV25-1 and TRBJ2-5; 8 nucleotides line up with TRBD1. V lost 6 bases to trimming and J lost 5 bases; unmatched junction nucleotides: 8. This CDR3 spans 14 amino acids. Germline assignment: CDR1 MGHDK and CDR2 SYGVNS. Here the CDR3 DNA reads TGTGCCAGCAGAAGGACAGGGTATGGGGAGACCCAGTACTTC. Encoded protein: CASRRTGYGETQYF.

The chain has TRBV19 and TRBJ2-3; 8 bases match TRBD2. There are 15 residues in the CDR3. V was clipped by 6 bases and J by 1 base; unmatched bases: 6. The germline V gene has CDR1 LNHDA and CDR2 SQIVND (reference sequence). The CDR3 sequence is CASSDSGAGTDTQYF. For the CDR3, the DNA is TGTGCCAGTAGCGATAGCGGGGCGGGCACAGATACGCAGTATTTT.

The CDR3 bases are TGTGCCAGCAGCTTCTCTACGGGGGGTCTCAGGTACGAGCAGTACTTC. Protein product: CASSFSTGGLRYEQYF. The chain joins TRBV7-9 to TRBJ2-7; 7 positions match TRBD2. The CDR3 length is 16 residues. Looked up from germline, CDR1 is SEHNR and CDR2 is FQNEAQ (reference sequence). Trimming removed 3 bases from V and 4 bases from J; junction bases left unmatched: 12. The full variable domain, rest sourced from reference TRBV7-9 and TRBJ2-7, is DTGVSQNPRHKITKRGQNVTFRCDPISEHNRLYWYRQTLGQGPEFLTYFQNEAQLEKSRLLSDRFSAERPKGSFSTLEIQRTEQGDSAMYLCASSFSTGGLRYEQYFGPGTRLTVT.

The chain combines TRBV7-3 with TRBJ1-1; no definite D call. This CDR3 comprises 13 residues. From germline, CDR1 is SGHTA and CDR2 FQGTGA. The germline V and J ends were trimmed by 5 bases and 2 bases, with 9 bases remaining between them. This CDR3 reads CASSKQENTEAFF. For the CDR3, the DNA is TGTGCCAGCAGCAAGCAAGAAAACACTGAAGCTTTCTTT.

V gene TRBV11-2 combines with J gene TRBJ1-4; TRBD1 matches at 7 bases. Germline CDR1 SGHAT, CDR2 FQNNGV. This CDR3 contains 15 residues. V dropped 4 bases and J dropped 1; count of bases not matched to a gene: 3. For the CDR3, the DNA is TGTGCCAGCAGCTATGACAGGGAAACTAATGAAAAACTGTTTTTT. Residues: CASSYDRETNEKLFF.

V and J are TRBV4-1 and TRBJ2-1; no clear D gene. The CDR3 has 14 residues. V lost 6 bases and J 1 base, leaving 10 bases between the germline ends. Germline values: CDR1 MGHRA, CDR2 YSYEKL. CDR3: CASRLDGSYNEQFF. The CDR3 coding sequence is TGCGCCAGCAGGCTGGACGGGTCCTACAATGAGCAGTTCTTC.

The chain is built from TRBV10-2 and TRBJ2-5; 10 nucleotides match TRBD1. The J segment lost 5 bases and the V segment lost 6 bases, leaving 9 bases of the junction unmatched. The CDR3 extends over 15 amino acids. CDR1 is WSHSY and CDR2 is SAAADI in the germline V gene. The CDR3: CASSPRDRGLETQYF. The CDR3 DNA is TGCGCCAGCAGCCCTCGGGACAGGGGCCTGGAGACCCAGTACTTC.

The rearrangement joins TRBV4-2 to TRBJ2-1; D possibly matches TRBD1 or TRBD2 (6 bases each). V gave up 0 bases and J gave up 3 bases, with 9 bases separating them. Germline V gene lookup returns CDR1 LGHNA and CDR2 YNFKEQ. CDR3 length equals 15 residues. In nucleotides, the CDR3 is TGTGCCAGCAGCCAAGACGGGGGCCTCTACAATGAGCAGTTCTTC. Its protein is CASSQDGGLYNEQFF.

The chain recombines TRBV5-1 with TRBJ2-1; 14 bases agree with TRBD2. V lost 3 bases and J lost 2; bases outside the gene matches: 7. The CDR3 totals 18 residues. Germline CDR1 is SGHRS and CDR2 is YFSETQ. The CDR3 loop is CASSSGLAGEIPYNEQFF. CDR3 nucleotide sequence: TGCGCCAGCAGCTCGGGACTAGCGGGAGAGATCCCCTACAATGAGCAGTTCTTC.

The chain has TRBV2 and TRBJ2-3, with a weak D call TRBD2 (5 bases). The CDR3 spans 15 residues. Per the germline V gene, CDR1 is SNHLY and CDR2 is FYNNEI. Trimming removed 4 bases from V and 0 bases from J, with 11 bases in between. The CDR3 DNA reads as TGTGCCAGCAGTGGACCAGCGGCTAGCACAGATACGCAGTATTTT. Translation gives CASSGPAASTDTQYF.

The CDR3 is CASSLHSVGSDGYTF. DNA of the CDR3: TGCGCCAGCAGCTTACACAGTGTGGGGTCAGATGGCTACACCTTC. The chain is built from TRBV5-1 and TRBJ1-2; no firm D call. Germline V gene sequence: CDR1 SGHRS, CDR2 YFSETQ. Trimming stripped 2 bases from V and 6 bases from J, with 17 bases between. The CDR3 is 15 residues long.

The J gene is TRBJ2-7, the V gene TRBV19, with a weak D call TRBD1 (5 bases). The CDR3 has 15 residues. CDR1 is LNHDA, CDR2 SQIVND, per germline (reference sequence). V lost 9 bases and J lost 1, with 19 bases in between. The CDR3 DNA sequence: TGTGCCAGCTCGCTGACAGCCTCCGCTTCCTACGAGCAGTACTTC. Its protein is CASSLTASASYEQYF.

As DNA, the CDR3 is TGTGCCAGCAGACCGGGACAGGGGGGGAGCACAGATACGCAGTATTTT. Its protein is CASRPGQGGSTDTQYF. This chain uses TRBV11-2 with TRBJ2-3; 11 nucleotides align to TRBD1. CDR3 length equals 16 residues. The trim removed 6 bases at V and 0 bases at J, leaving 5 bases unmatched. From germline, CDR1 is SGHAT and CDR2 FQNNGV. Based on the CDR3 plus reference TRBV11-2 and TRBJ2-3, the full variable domain is EAGVAQSPRYKIIEKRQSVAFWCNPISGHATLYWYQQILGQGPKLLIQFQNNGVVDDSQLPKDRFSAERLKGVDSTLKIQPAKLEDSAVYLCASRPGQGGSTDTQYFGPGTRLTVL.

The chain is built from TRBV4-1 and TRBJ2-2; 7 bases map to TRBD2. The J segment lost 0 bases and the V segment lost 2 bases, leaving 9 bases of the junction unmatched. Germline CDR1 MGHRA, CDR2 YSYEKL. This CDR3 spans 18 amino acids. Here the CDR3 DNA reads TGCGCCAGCAGCCAACGCTGGGGGGGATATCCGAACACCGGGGAGCTGTTTTTT. Its translation: CASSQRWGGYPNTGELFF.

The V gene is TRBV10-2, the J gene TRBJ1-1; no firm D call. Germline loops: CDR1 WSHSY, CDR2 SAAADI. The CDR3 loop spans 13 amino acids. The V and J ends lost 2 bases and 1 base respectively, with 5 bases between them. CDR3 nucleotides: TGCGCCAGCAGTGAGGCTCCGAACACTGAAGCTTTCTTT. Its protein product is CASSEAPNTEAFF.

The gene calls are TRBV6-6 and TRBJ2-7; 8 bases map to TRBD2. The CDR3 is 15 amino acids. Per the germline V gene, CDR1 is MNHNY and CDR2 is SVGAGI (reference sequence). The V gene end was trimmed by 6 bases and the J gene end by 2 bases; junction bases not matched to a gene: 9. The CDR3 DNA is TGTGCCAGCAGCCCCCCTGGTAGCGGGGCCTACGAGCAGTACTTC. It translates to CASSPPGSGAYEQYF.

The chain employs TRBV4-1 and TRBJ1-2; a possible D gene is TRBD1 (6 bases). Germline CDR1 reads MGHRA; CDR2 reads YSYEKL. The CDR3 extends over 15 amino acids. The ends were cut back, 5 bases at V and 6 bases at J, with 19 bases in the middle. The CDR3 sequence: CASSSIGAGANGYTF. CDR3 nucleotides: TGCGCCAGCAGCTCGATAGGCGCAGGGGCGAATGGCTACACCTTC.

This clone was seen just once. The chain employs TRBV5-4 and TRBJ2-3; D unclear. Germline CDR1 SGHNT, CDR2 YYREEE (reference sequence). This CDR3 spans 15 amino acids. The ends were cut back, 0 bases at V and 3 bases at J, with 11 bases in the middle. The chain's CDR3 is CASSLAEDLTDTQYF. The CDR3 DNA is TGTGCCAGCAGCTTGGCCGAGGACCTAACAGATACGCAGTATTTT. The full variable domain, its missing parts supplied by reference TRBV5-4 and TRBJ2-3, is ETGVTQSPTHLIKTRGQQVTLRCSSQSGHNTVSWYQQALGQGPQFIFQYYREEENGRGNFPPRFSGLQFPNYSSELNVNALELDDSALYLCASSLAEDLTDTQYFGPGTRLTVL.

This clone has only one observation. The chain recombines TRBV27 with TRBJ2-1, with 10 bases fitting TRBD2. CDR1 and CDR2 from the germline V gene are MNHEY and SMNVEV (reference sequence). Losses at the gene ends were 2 bases for V and 0 bases for J; bases not matched to a gene: 4. The length of the CDR3 is 17 residues. The CDR3 region is CASSLHLAGDSYNEQFF. In DNA form, the CDR3 reads TGTGCCAGCAGTTTACACCTAGCGGGGGACTCCTACAATGAGCAGTTCTTC.